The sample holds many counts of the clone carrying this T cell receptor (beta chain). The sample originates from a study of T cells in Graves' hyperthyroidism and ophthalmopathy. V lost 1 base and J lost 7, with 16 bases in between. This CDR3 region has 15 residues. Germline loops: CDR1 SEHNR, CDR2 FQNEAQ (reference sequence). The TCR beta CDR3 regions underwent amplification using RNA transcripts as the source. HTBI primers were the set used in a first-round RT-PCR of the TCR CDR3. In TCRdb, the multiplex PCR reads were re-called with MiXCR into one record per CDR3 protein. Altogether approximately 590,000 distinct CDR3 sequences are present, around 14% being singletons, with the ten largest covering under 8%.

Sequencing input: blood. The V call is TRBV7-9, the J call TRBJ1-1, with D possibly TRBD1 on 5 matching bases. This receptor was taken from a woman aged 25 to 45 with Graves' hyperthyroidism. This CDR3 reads CASSLVQGDYGEAFF. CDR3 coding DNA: TGTGCCAGCAGCTTAGTCCAGGGTGACTACGGTGAAGCTTTCTTT. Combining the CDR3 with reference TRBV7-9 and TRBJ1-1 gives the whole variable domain DTGVSQNPRHKITKRGQNVTFRCDPISEHNRLYWYRQTLGQGPEFLTYFQNEAQLEKSRLLSDRFSAERPKGSFSTLEIQRTEQGDSAMYLCASSLVQGDYGEAFFGQGTRLTVV.